The 26 T cell receptor beta chains listed next were all sequenced from one sample in a study of T cells in Graves' hyperthyroidism and ophthalmopathy. There were TCR beta CDR3 regions amplified from RNA transcripts. The HTBI primer set drove a first-round RT-PCR of the TCR CDR3. One entry per CDR3 protein, called by TCRdb with MiXCR from the multiplex PCR reads. There are under 400,000 distinct CDR3 sequences in the sample; roughly 18% occur only once, and under 55% lies in the top ten. Sequencing was done on a sample of blood. The receptors come from a woman in her forties or fifties with Graves' hyperthyroidism.

This clonotype has at least ten counts. V is TRBV12-3 or TRBV12-4 and J is TRBJ1-1, with a possible D match to TRBD1 (5 bases). The V gene lost 4 bases and the J gene lost 4 bases, with 7 bases spanning the gap. The CDR3 runs 12 residues. The CDR3, as DNA: TGTGCCAGCAGTTCACAGGTCACTGAAGCTTTCTTT. Residues: CASSSQVTEAFF.

The chain uses TRBV27 and TRBJ1-6; tentative D call: TRBD1 (5 bases). V was cut by 3 bases and J by 6 bases, with 9 bases left in between. There are 14 residues in the CDR3. Germline values: CDR1 MNHEY, CDR2 SMNVEV (reference sequence). The CDR3 sequence is CASSLWDRNSPLHF. CDR3 DNA: TGTGCCAGCAGTTTGTGGGACCGTAATTCACCCCTCCACTTT.

This clonotype showed up just a few times. The chain carries TRBV7-8 and TRBJ2-5; no firm D call. Germline values: CDR1 SGHVS, CDR2 FQNEAQ. The CDR3 runs 15 residues. Trimming removed 5 bases from V and 2 bases from J, with 15 bases in between. CDR3 nucleotide sequence: TGTGCCAGCAGCCCTAGTGGGCGGCTACAAGAGACCCAGTACTTC. This sequence encodes CASSPSGRLQETQYF.

The rearrangement joins TRBV2 to TRBJ2-5, with D possibly being TRBD1 (6 bases). Germline CDR1 and CDR2: SNHLY and FYNNEI. V was cut by 4 bases and J by 3 bases, with 9 bases left in between. The CDR3 consists of 13 residues. The CDR3 reads CASSADRKETQYF. In nucleotides, the CDR3 is TGTGCCAGCAGTGCCGACAGGAAAGAGACCCAGTACTTC. Together with reference TRBV2 and TRBJ2-5, the CDR3 gives the full variable domain: EPEVTQTPSHQVTQMGQEVILRCVPISNHLYFYWYRQILGQKVEFLVSFYNNEISEKSEIFDDQFSVERPDGSNFTLKIRSTKLEDSAMYFCASSADRKETQYFGPGTRLLVL.

Details on this clonotype: A much larger clone lies one base from this, so it may be a read error. The chain recombines TRBV7-3 with TRBJ2-1; D may be TRBD2 (6 bases). Germline V gene sequence: CDR1 SGHTA, CDR2 FQGTGA. The CDR3 has 13 amino acids. Trimming left V 11 bases short and J 4 bases short, with 15 bases between. CDR3 nucleotides: TGTGCCGGCTCCGGGGCGGGATACAATGAGCAGTTCTTC. It encodes CAGSGAGYNEQFF. The entire variable domain, with the rest obtained from reference TRBV7-3 and TRBJ2-1, is as follows: GAGVSQTPSNKVTEKGKYVELRCDPISGHTALYWYRQSLGQGPEFLIYFQGTGAADDSGLPNDRFFAVRPEGSVSTLKIQRTERGDSAVYLCAGSGAGYNEQFFGPGTRLTVL.

This clonotype was counted many times. CDR3 loop: CSVGTGGTANYGYTF. DNA for the CDR3: TGCAGCGTCGGGACAGGGGGGACAGCTAACTATGGCTACACCTTC. The V gene is TRBV29-1, the J gene TRBJ1-2; 11 positions agree with TRBD1. In germline, CDR1 is SQVTM, CDR2 ANQGSEA. This CDR3 comprises 15 residues. Trimming at V came to 6 bases and at J to 0 bases, leaving 6 bases not matched to a gene.

This clonotype occurred a few times. The chain links TRBV6-2 or TRBV6-3 to TRBJ2-7; 8 positions agree with TRBD2. Trimming cost V 2 bases and J 3 bases; bases outside gene matches: 3. The CDR3 has 14 residues. CDR1 and CDR2 (germline): MNHEY, SVGEGT. The CDR3 reads CASSYTSGVYEQYF. In DNA form, the CDR3 reads TGTGCCAGCAGTTACACTAGCGGCGTCTACGAGCAGTACTTC.

J is TRBJ1-3 and V is TRBV10-3; no reliable D call. The length of the CDR3 is 17 residues. V lost 2 bases and J lost 1, with 15 bases in between. Germline V CDR1 and CDR2: ENHRY, SYGVKD. The CDR3 spells CAISESDRFSSGNTIYF. The CDR3, as DNA: TGTGCCATCAGTGAGAGCGACCGTTTCTCTTCTGGAAACACCATATATTTT.

Of note for this clonotype: A much more abundant neighbour one base away suggests this may be a read error. V gene TRBV28 combines with J gene TRBJ1-2; the D is unclear. The CDR3 length is 12 residues. Germline values: CDR1 MDHEN, CDR2 SYDVKM. V was pared by 2 bases and J by 1 base, with 2 bases between. CDR3 region: CASSLNNYGYTF. The CDR3 bases are TGTGCCAGCAGTTTAAATAACTATGGCTACACCTTC.

The chain joins TRBV7-9 to TRBJ2-1; TRBD1 matches 10 bases. CDR1 SEHNR and CDR2 FQNEAQ come from the germline V gene (reference sequence). V lost 5 bases to trimming and J lost 9 bases; unmatched junction nucleotides: 7. The CDR3 loop spans 14 amino acids. The CDR3 nucleotides are TGTGCCAGCAGCACCGGGACAGGGGTTGGTGAGCAGTTCTTC. Translation gives CASSTGTGVGEQFF. The whole variable domain, filled in from reference TRBV7-9 and TRBJ2-1, reads DTGVSQNPRHKITKRGQNVTFRCDPISEHNRLYWYRQTLGQGPEFLTYFQNEAQLEKSRLLSDRFSAERPKGSFSTLEIQRTEQGDSAMYLCASSTGTGVGEQFFGPGTRLTVL.

This clonotype occurred a few times. The chain joins TRBV18 to TRBJ2-7, with D tentatively TRBD1 or TRBD2 (5 bases each). This CDR3 has 13 residues. V lost 3 bases to trimming and J lost 6 bases, with 12 bases between them. Looked up from germline, CDR1 is KGHSH and CDR2 is LQKENI. The CDR3, as DNA: TGTGCCAGCTCACCTTCGTCAGGGACCGAGCAGTACTTC. It encodes CASSPSSGTEQYF. Full variable domain (outside the CDR3, taken from reference TRBV18 and TRBJ2-7): NAGVMQNPRHLVRRRGQEARLRCSPMKGHSHVYWYRQLPEEGLKFMVYLQKENIIDESGMPKERFSAEFPKEGPSILRIQQVVRGDSAAYFCASSPSSGTEQYFGPGTRLTVT.

This clonotype was recorded a few times. The chain carries TRBV3-1 and TRBJ2-6, with D perhaps being TRBD1 or TRBD2 (5 bases each). Germline CDR1 and CDR2: LGHDT and YNNKEL (reference sequence). The CDR3 has 16 amino acids. V lost 5 bases to trimming and J lost 0 bases, with 11 bases between them. The CDR3 DNA is TGTGCCAGCAGCTGGGACCGCAGCTCTGGGGCCAACGTCCTGACTTTC. Protein sequence: CASSWDRSSGANVLTF. Using reference TRBV3-1 and TRBJ2-6 for the parts outside the CDR3, the full variable domain is DTAVSQTPKYLVTQMGNDKSIKCEQNLGHDTMYWYKQDSKKFLKIMFSYNNKELIINETVPNRFSPKSPDKAHLNLHINSLELGDSAVYFCASSWDRSSGANVLTFGAGSRLTVL.

In its sample, this clonotype was seen a few times. The chain is built from TRBV3-1 and TRBJ2-3, with 13 bases identical to TRBD2. CDR1 LGHDT and CDR2 YNNKEL come from the germline V gene (reference sequence). The length of the CDR3 is 17 residues. V was clipped by 2 bases and J by 4 bases; unmatched bases: 6. The DNA for the CDR3 is TGTGCCAGCAGCCAAATCTTACTAGCGGGGGGGCCAGATACGCAGTATTTT. This sequence encodes CASSQILLAGGPDTQYF.

This clonotype occurred a few times. CDR3 sequence: CSVSGQGNTIYF. The CDR3 nucleotides read TGCAGTGTCTCGGGACAGGGAAACACCATATATTTT. This rearrangement joins TRBV20-1 to TRBJ1-3; 7 nucleotides align to TRBD1. This CDR3 has 12 amino acids. Germline V gene data show CDR1 as DFQATT and CDR2 as SNEGSKA (reference sequence). V lost 7 bases, J lost 4 bases, and 4 bases stayed unmatched.

This clonotype was seen at least ten times. The rearrangement joins TRBV2 to TRBJ2-7; D is uncertain. V was pared by 7 bases and J by 7 bases, with 20 bases between. The CDR3 covers 14 residues. Per the germline V gene, CDR1 is SNHLY and CDR2 is FYNNEI. Here the CDR3 reads CASNPDVRSDEQYF. CDR3 DNA sequence: TGTGCCAGCAACCCGGACGTCAGGTCGGATGAGCAGTACTTC.

This clonotype was found many times. The V gene is TRBV12-3 or TRBV12-4, the J gene TRBJ1-2, with TRBD1 matching 7 bases. The CDR3 consists of 15 residues. Losses at the gene ends were 5 bases for V and 7 bases for J; bases not matched to a gene: 13. CDR3 sequence: CASSPSTGIMAGYTF. In DNA, the CDR3 is TGTGCCAGCAGTCCGTCGACAGGGATTATGGCTGGCTACACCTTC.

The rearrangement joins TRBV7-8 to TRBJ2-2; a weak D match, TRBD1 (6 bases). There are 17 residues in the CDR3. Germline V gene lookup returns CDR1 SGHVS and CDR2 FQNEAQ. V dropped 5 bases and J dropped 1 base, with 17 bases sitting between them. This chain's CDR3 is CASSRDGTWENTGELFF. The CDR3, as DNA: TGTGCCAGCAGCCGAGACGGGACATGGGAGAACACCGGGGAGCTGTTTTTT.

V is TRBV12-3 or TRBV12-4 and J is TRBJ1-5; D might be TRBD1 (5 bases). Trimming left V 3 bases short and J 6 bases short, with 18 bases between. CDR3 length: 16 amino acids. This CDR3 is CASSFTRFRGRQPQHF. The CDR3 region has the DNA TGTGCCAGCAGTTTTACCCGATTCCGGGGCCGTCAGCCCCAGCATTTT.

CDR3 region: CASSPSRLRKDTQYF. CDR3 nucleotides: TGTGCCAGCAGCCCTTCTCGACTCAGGAAAGATACGCAGTATTTT. The chain uses TRBV7-8 and TRBJ2-3; no clear D gene. The CDR3 contains 15 residues. The germline V gene encodes CDR1 SGHVS and CDR2 FQNEAQ. V lost 5 bases and J 5 bases, leaving 17 bases between the germline ends.

This clonotype was found many times. V is TRBV11-2 and J is TRBJ2-5; weak D call: TRBD2 (6 bases). There are 14 residues in the CDR3. The V end lost 5 bases, the J end lost 5 bases, and 15 bases lay between the germline ends. CDR1 and CDR2 (germline): SGHAT, FQNNGV. This CDR3 reads CASSPLRGGETQYF. For the CDR3, the DNA is TGTGCCAGCAGCCCACTACGTGGAGGGGAGACCCAGTACTTC.

This clonotype has at least ten counts. This sequence joins TRBV12-3 or TRBV12-4 and TRBJ2-3; TRBD2 aligns across 7 bases. The CDR3 is 15 amino acids. V was pared by 6 bases and J by 1 base, with 7 bases of the junction left unmatched. CDR3 loop: CASRAPGLRTDTQYF. The CDR3 DNA reads TGTGCCAGCAGGGCCCCGGGACTACGCACAGATACGCAGTATTTT.

On this clonotype: A single base separates this from a much larger clone, so it may be a read error. The chain employs TRBV20-1 and TRBJ2-3, with TRBD2 matching over 11 bases. Germline V gives CDR1 DFQATT, CDR2 SNEGSKA (reference sequence). CDR3 length: 15 residues. The ends lost 6 bases at V and 1 base at J; junction bases unmatched: 6. The CDR3 sequence: CSASLSGRGTDTQYF. The DNA for the CDR3 is TGCAGTGCCTCCCTTAGCGGGAGGGGCACAGATACGCAGTATTTT.

This chain connects TRBV27 to TRBJ2-4; TRBD1 or TRBD2 may be the D gene (6 bases each). Trimming stripped 3 bases from V and 1 base from J, with 19 bases between. CDR1 is MNHEY, CDR2 SMNVEV, per germline (reference sequence). The CDR3 spans 18 residues. The CDR3 loop is CASSFGLPQGRAKNIQYF. CDR3 in DNA: TGTGCCAGCAGTTTTGGCCTCCCCCAGGGGAGGGCCAAAAACATTCAGTACTTC.

This clonotype was found a few times. V usage is TRBV20-1 and J usage is TRBJ2-2; 11 bases agree with TRBD2. J gave up 5 bases and V 3 bases, and 8 bases lay outside the gene matches. Per germline, CDR1 DFQATT and CDR2 SNEGSKA (reference sequence). This CDR3 spans 16 amino acids. The CDR3 nucleotides are TGCAGTGCTAGTGAGCTAGCGGGAGGAGTGACCGGGGAGCTGTTTTTT. Protein sequence: CSASELAGGVTGELFF.

The sample holds a few counts of this clonotype. This chain joins TRBV20-1 and TRBJ2-7, with TRBD1 matching 11 bases. This CDR3 is built from 15 residues. Germline CDR1 and CDR2: DFQATT and SNEGSKA (reference sequence). With V trimmed by 5 bases and J by 5 bases, 11 bases remained unmatched. In nucleotides, the CDR3 is TGCAGTGCTGGGGGCCGGGACAGGGGGTCCCACGAGCAGTACTTC. It codes for CSAGGRDRGSHEQYF.

With regard to this clonotype: Possible read error: a much larger clone is one base away. The chain uses TRBV20-1 and TRBJ2-1, with TRBD2 matching 7 bases. The V gene end was trimmed by 2 bases and the J gene end by 5 bases; junction bases not matched to a gene: 12. The germline V gene encodes CDR1 DFQATT and CDR2 SNEGSKA (reference sequence). The length of the CDR3 is 16 residues. The CDR3 DNA follows: TGCAGTGCTAGACGAGGAACGGCGGGAGAAGACAATGAGCAGTTCTTC. Its translation: CSARRGTAGEDNEQFF.